This TCR beta chain was observed in a study of CD8 T cells in ankylosing spondylitis. CDR1 is LGHNA, CDR2 YNFKEQ, per germline. Trimming shortened V by 3 bases and J by 7 bases, and 15 bases separated the two germline ends. There are 15 residues in the CDR3. With respect to this clonotype: What it binds is not known.

The study, taken as a whole, reports: Relatively scarce in peripheral blood, disease-linked clones were CD8+. Clones tied to disease were said to be significantly enriched in matched ankylosing spondylitis synovial fluid. Within ankylosing spondylitis blood, a TCR beta motif made up of seven or eight highly homologous variants appeared to be characteristic. Some motif variants were previously reported in reactive arthritis synovial fluid and blood.

For TCR beta, libraries came from quantitative 5'-RACE with molecular barcodes. TCRdb re-called the 5' RACE reads through MiXCR, storing one row per CDR3 protein. The sample lists roughly 400,000 distinct CDR3 sequences; approximately 20% were seen once. The chain joins TRBV4-2 to TRBJ2-2; D not certain. The source material was blood, either unsorted or a sorted T cell fraction (not recorded which). This receptor was taken from a male donor with ankylosing spondylitis. The CDR3 region has the DNA TGTGCCAGCAGCCAGAATTCCTTCTTCGTCGGGGAGCTGTTTTTT. It specifies CASSQNSFFVGELFF.